A selection of T cell receptor beta chains follows, all from one sample in a study of identical twins. TCRdb fed the 5' RACE reads into MiXCR, producing one record per CDR3 protein. The sample holds a few hundred thousand distinct CDR3 sequences, about 9% seen once. The sample was also reused in another study, on yellow fever vaccine responses in identical twins.

The sequenced material came from CD8+ T cells sorted from blood. Receptors originate from a woman aged 18-29 years in good health. Both conserved end residues are part of each CDR3. A D gene is named only where the DNA matches it firmly. Size tells how often a clone was seen (once, few, many) or the class of an expanded clone, and some rows leave it out.

>TRBD2|TRBJ2-1|TRBV24-1|NA
CATSDLAGSYNEQFF
TGTGCCACCAGTGATTTAGCGGGATCCTACAATGAGCAGTTCTTC
>TRBD1|TRBJ2-7|TRBV7-9|many
CASSPRDSAYEQYF
TGTGCCAGCAGCCCACGGGACAGTGCCTACGAGCAGTACTTC
>NA|TRBJ2-1|TRBV20-1|NA
CSANRDNSYNEQFF
TGCAGTGCTAACCGGGACAACTCCTACAATGAGCAGTTCTTC
>TRBD2|TRBJ2-1|TRBV6-2/TRBV6-3|NA
CASSPILSGGNSYNEQFF
TGTGCCAGCAGCCCCATTTTGAGCGGGGGAAACTCCTACAATGAGCAGTTCTTC
>NA|TRBJ2-4|TRBV7-9|NA
CASSSPGSTAKNIQYF
TGTGCCAGCAGCTCCCCAGGGTCTACGGCCAAAAACATTCAGTACTTC
>TRBD1|TRBJ2-7|TRBV7-6|NA
CASSPRTGIYEQYF
TGTGCCAGCAGCCCAAGGACAGGGATCTACGAGCAGTACTTC
>NA|TRBJ2-1|TRBV29-1|NA
CSVRASADNEQFF
TGCAGCGTTCGGGCTAGCGCCGACAATGAGCAGTTCTTC
>NA|TRBJ1-1|TRBV24-1|many
CATSDRYIGSEAFF
TGTGCCACCAGTGACAGGTATATCGGCTCTGAAGCTTTCTTT
>NA|TRBJ2-7|TRBV10-3|many
CAISEVGNYEQYF
TGTGCCATCAGTGAGGTAGGGAACTACGAGCAGTACTTC
>NA|TRBJ2-7|TRBV6-5|NA
CASMGRTYEQYF
TGTGCCAGCATGGGGAGGACCTACGAGCAGTACTTC
>NA|TRBJ1-1|TRBV7-9|many
CASSLATGGRNTEAFF
TGTGCCAGCAGCTTAGCGACGGGGGGGAGGAACACTGAAGCTTTCTTT
>TRBD2|TRBJ2-2|TRBV6-5|many
CASSTTSGGAYGELFF
TGTGCCAGCAGTACTACTAGCGGGGGGGCTTACGGGGAGCTGTTTTTT
>NA|TRBJ1-5|TRBV7-6|many
CASSFAQGNQPQHF
TGTGCCAGCAGCTTCGCGCAGGGGAATCAGCCCCAGCATTTT
>NA|TRBJ1-1|TRBV9|NA
CARSPLNTEAFF
TGTGCCAGGAGCCCCCTGAACACTGAAGCTTTCTTT
>TRBD1|TRBJ2-2|TRBV10-3|few
CAISPDDRGNTGELFF
TGTGCCATCAGCCCGGACGACAGGGGGAACACCGGGGAGCTGTTTTTT
>NA|TRBJ1-4|TRBV4-3|NA
CASSLRDGDEKLFF
TGCGCCAGCAGCCTCAGGGACGGTGATGAAAAACTGTTTTTT
>NA|TRBJ2-1|TRBV29-1|NA
CIITGDVYNEQFF
TGCATCATCACTGGGGACGTATACAATGAGCAGTTCTTC
>NA|TRBJ2-7|TRBV20-1|few
CSARGHDPYEQYF
TGCAGTGCTAGAGGACACGACCCCTACGAGCAGTACTTC
>TRBD2|TRBJ2-2|TRBV7-8|many
CATSLGISGGDNTGELFF
TGTGCCACCTCGTTAGGAATCAGCGGGGGCGATAACACCGGGGAGCTGTTTTTT
>NA|TRBJ1-1|TRBV5-1|many
CASSHSPGNTEAFF
TGCGCCAGCAGCCACTCCCCGGGGAACACTGAAGCTTTCTTT
>TRBD2|TRBJ2-7|TRBV28|NA
CASSFGGTRVWYEQYF
TGTGCCAGCAGTTTTGGGGGGACTAGGGTATGGTACGAGCAGTACTTC
>NA|TRBJ2-7|TRBV7-9|NA
CASSLDVGVMGSYEQYF
TGTGCCAGCAGCTTAGACGTCGGCGTCATGGGGAGCTACGAGCAGTACTTC
>NA|TRBJ2-7|TRBV6-5|few
CASSYSGVHEQYF
TGTGCCAGCAGTTACTCGGGGGTCCACGAGCAGTACTTC
>TRBD1|TRBJ2-5|TRBV6-5|few
CASSYSGTDEETQYF
TGTGCCAGCAGTTACTCAGGGACAGATGAAGAGACCCAGTACTTC
>TRBD1|TRBJ2-1|TRBV7-6|few
CASSLDAGQGFFNEQFF
TGTGCCAGCAGCTTAGATGCCGGACAGGGGTTCTTTAATGAGCAGTTCTTC
>TRBD2|TRBJ2-7|TRBV4-1|many
CASSQGTSGKEYF
TGCGCCAGCAGCCAAGGGACTAGCGGGAAGGAGTACTTC
>NA|TRBJ1-5|TRBV29-1|few
CSVRLEGINQPQHF
TGCAGCGTTCGACTGGAGGGGATCAATCAGCCCCAGCATTTT
>NA|TRBJ1-1|TRBV5-1|many
CASSFYGDSVNTEAFF
TGCGCCAGCAGCTTTTATGGGGATTCGGTGAACACTGAAGCTTTCTTT
>TRBD2|TRBJ2-1|TRBV11-2|many
CASSSGLRVYNEQFF
TGTGCCAGCAGCTCGGGACTAAGAGTCTACAATGAGCAGTTCTTC
>TRBD1|TRBJ1-2|TRBV29-1|few
CSVELQGANYGYTF
TGCAGCGTTGAATTACAGGGGGCGAACTATGGCTACACCTTC
>NA|TRBJ2-1|TRBV6-9|NA
CASSYLGGIGNEQFF
TGTGCCAGCAGTTATCTCGGGGGCATTGGCAATGAGCAGTTCTTC
>TRBD1|TRBJ2-7|TRBV29-1|many
CSVVWTGDEEYF
TGCAGCGTTGTATGGACAGGGGACGAAGAGTACTTC
>TRBD2|TRBJ2-1|TRBV7-6|NA
CASSLGGTSGGSNEQFF
TGTGCCAGCAGCTTAGGCGGGACTAGCGGGGGGAGCAATGAGCAGTTCTTC
>NA|TRBJ2-1|TRBV5-4|NA
CASSSDPGEMRDEQFF
TGTGCCAGCAGCTCCGATCCGGGAGAAATGAGAGATGAGCAGTTCTTC
>NA|TRBJ2-1|TRBV5-5|many
CASSLDPGYPPFF
TGTGCCAGCAGCTTGGATCCGGGTTATCCTCCGTTCTTC
>TRBD1|TRBJ2-7|TRBV15|many
CATSSPITGTGVYEQYF
TGTGCCACCAGCTCCCCCATCACCGGGACAGGGGTGTACGAGCAGTACTTC
>NA|TRBJ2-1|TRBV19|few
CASKGFSNEQFF
TGTGCCAGTAAGGGGTTTTCGAATGAGCAGTTCTTC
>TRBD2|TRBJ2-1|TRBV6-5|NA
CASSYTPGGGGYNEQFF
TGTGCCAGCAGTTACACCCCCGGGGGGGGCGGCTACAATGAGCAGTTCTTC
>TRBD2|TRBJ2-1|TRBV5-4|NA
CASSYRTSGEQFF
TGTGCCAGCAGCTATCGGACTAGCGGAGAGCAGTTCTTC
>NA|TRBJ2-1|TRBV10-3|many
CAISLSDNEQFF
TGTGCCATCAGTCTATCGGACAATGAGCAGTTCTTC
>NA|TRBJ2-7|TRBV3-1|NA
CASSLAGDTYEQYF
TGTGCCAGCAGCTTGGCGGGGGACACCTACGAGCAGTACTTC
>TRBD2|TRBJ2-4|TRBV20-1|few
CSARLLAVGAKNIQYF
TGCAGTGCTAGACTTCTAGCGGTGGGGGCCAAAAACATTCAGTACTTC
>TRBD2|TRBJ2-2|TRBV27|NA
CASSPGLSTGELFF
TGTGCCAGCAGTCCGGGACTATCCACCGGGGAGCTGTTTTTT
>NA|TRBJ2-2|TRBV6-1|few
CASSDGTWNTGELFF
TGTGCCAGCAGTGACGGGACTTGGAACACCGGGGAGCTGTTTTTT
>NA|TRBJ2-1|TRBV6-5|many
CASSYSPMGEQFF
TGTGCCAGCAGTTACTCCCCCATGGGTGAGCAGTTCTTC
>NA|TRBJ2-7|TRBV12-3/TRBV12-4|many
CASSLSDFSYEQYF
TGTGCCAGCAGTTTATCGGACTTCTCCTACGAGCAGTACTTC
>NA|TRBJ1-1|TRBV27|NA
CASSLDGEAFF
TGTGCCAGCAGTCTCGACGGGGAAGCTTTCTTT